This T cell receptor (beta chain) came from a study of breast tumors, draining lymph nodes, adjacent tissues. TCRdb re-called the multiplex PCR reads through MiXCR, storing one row per CDR3 protein. The sample holds 60,000 to 65,000 distinct CDR3 sequences; around 60% are singletons and the top ten take approximately 18%. General observations from the study: Tumor T cell lymph node origin was a supported hypothesis, not proven. Tumor TCR diversity was below lymph nodes but above nontumor tissue.

The CDR3 is made up of 14 amino acids. CDR1 and CDR2 (germline): SQVTM, ANQGSEA. V lost 7 bases and J lost 7; bases outside the gene matches: 9. This clonotype was found many times. Its specificity is not known. The sequence derives from a female donor with breast cancer. Some clones in this sample may be carry-over from other donors' samples. The rearrangement uses TRBV29-1 and TRBJ2-1; 11 nucleotides match TRBD2. Sequencing was carried out using breast tumor tissue. CDR3 DNA sequence: TGCAGCGCCTTAGCGGGAGGGCCGGGGAATGAGCAGTTCTTC. Protein: CSALAGGPGNEQFF.